Listed here are 30 T cell receptor beta chains from one sample, sequenced in a study of shared clonotypes between healthy human individuals. Clones were sequenced by immunoSEQ multiplex PCR, and TCRdb holds only the in-frame ones, with some missing. Found here are hundreds of thousands of clones, 85% to 95% of them singletons; the top ten hold over 0.095%. CD45RO-negative, CCR7-positively selected cells formed the naive CD8 fraction, excluding terminally differentiated effector memory CD45RA+ cells. Sequenced material: naive CD8+ T cells sorted from blood. Receptors were obtained from a young woman in good health.

The J gene is TRBJ2-2, the V gene TRBV6-5, with TRBD2 matching 11 bases. J gave up 5 bases and V 5 bases, and 4 bases lay outside the gene matches. CDR3 length: 15 amino acids. The germline V gene encodes CDR1 MNHEY and CDR2 SVGAGI. The CDR3 spells CASSTLAGGTGELFF. For the CDR3, the DNA is TGTGCCAGCAGTACCCTAGCGGGAGGTACCGGGGAGCTGTTTTTT.

This chain joins TRBV2 and TRBJ2-2, with 7 bases matching TRBD1. The junction had 12 bases not matched to a gene; V was cut back by 6 bases and J by 2 bases. Germline CDR1 reads SNHLY; CDR2 reads FYNNEI. The CDR3 totals 17 residues. This CDR3 reads CASSPDRDWVNTGELFF. The CDR3 bases are TGTGCCAGCAGCCCCGACAGGGATTGGGTTAACACCGGGGAGCTGTTTTTT.

The chain is built from TRBV7-8 and TRBJ2-4; the match to TRBD2 covers 9 bases. The CDR3 runs to 18 residues. Germline CDR1 SGHVS, CDR2 FQNEAQ. The ends lost 1 base at V and 8 bases at J; junction bases unmatched: 15. CDR3 region: CASSLGETSGPLGDIQYF. The DNA for the CDR3 is TGTGCCAGCAGCTTAGGGGAAACTAGCGGGCCCCTAGGGGACATTCAGTACTTC.

The rearrangement uses TRBV19 and TRBJ1-1; no clear D gene. Trimming pared 3 bases from V and 1 base from J, leaving 12 bases between. This CDR3 is 15 amino acids long. The germline V gene encodes CDR1 LNHDA and CDR2 SQIVND (reference sequence). CDR3 coding DNA: TGTGCCAGTAGTATTTTTTCCAGGACGAACACTGAAGCTTTCTTT. This translates into CASSIFSRTNTEAFF. Full variable domain (remainder filled in from reference TRBV19 and TRBJ1-1): DGGITQSPKYLFRKEGQNVTLSCEQNLNHDAMYWYRQDPGQGLRLIYYSQIVNDFQKGDIAEGYSVSREKKESFPLTVTSAQKNPTAFYLCASSIFSRTNTEAFFGQGTRLTVV.

The chain combines TRBV19 with TRBJ2-1; the D is unclear. V lost 4 bases to trimming and J lost 0 bases, with 10 bases between them. Per germline, CDR1 LNHDA and CDR2 SQIVND (reference sequence). This CDR3 contains 15 residues. This CDR3 reads CASSTPSYSYNEQFF. The CDR3 DNA reads as TGTGCCAGTAGTACTCCCAGCTACTCCTACAATGAGCAGTTCTTC.

The chain recombines TRBV5-8 with TRBJ1-4; D might be TRBD1 (5 bases). The V end was cut by 4 bases, the J end by 5 bases, with 18 bases between. CDR3 length equals 16 residues. Germline assignment: CDR1 SGHTS and CDR2 YDEGEE. CDR3 sequence reads: CASSIFLTASNEKLFF. CDR3 in DNA: TGTGCCAGCAGCATATTCTTGACAGCGTCCAATGAAAAACTGTTTTTT.

This sequence joins TRBV15 and TRBJ2-7, with 7 bases that match TRBD1. The CDR3 has 13 amino acids. The V gene's germline CDR1 is LNHNV and CDR2 YYDKDF (reference sequence). V gave up 5 bases and J gave up 4 bases; unmatched junction bases: 5. The CDR3 is CATSVGTAYEQYF. CDR3 nucleotides: TGTGCCACCAGCGTCGGGACAGCATACGAGCAGTACTTC. Supplemented by reference TRBV15 and TRBJ2-7, the full variable domain reads DAMVIQNPRYQVTQFGKPVTLSCSQTLNHNVMYWYQQKSSQAPKLLFHYYDKDFNNEADTPDNFQSRRPNTSFCFLDIRSPGLGDTAMYLCATSVGTAYEQYFGPGTRLTVT.

The chain combines TRBV9 with TRBJ2-3; D is possibly TRBD1 (5 bases). V was shortened by 3 bases and J by 6 bases, with 5 bases between the two germline ends. This CDR3 region has 11 residues. Germline V lookup: CDR1 SGDLS, CDR2 YYNGEE. The CDR3 DNA sequence: TGTGCCAGCAGCGAGGGGGATACGCAGTATTTT. Encoded protein: CASSEGDTQYF.

With respect to this clone: The same CDR3 is also encoded by other DNA sequences in this sample. This CDR3 reads CASSLGDYEQYF. The CDR3 DNA is TGTGCCAGCAGCTTGGGGGACTACGAGCAGTACTTC. The chain is built from TRBV7-9 and TRBJ2-7; the D gene could be TRBD1 or TRBD2 (5 bases each). The CDR3 loop spans 12 amino acids. Germline CDR1 and CDR2: SEHNR and FQNEAQ (reference sequence). Trimming cost V 3 bases and J 3 bases, with 6 bases left between them.

The V gene is TRBV5-8, the J gene TRBJ1-2; D is unclear. Per the germline V gene, CDR1 is SGHTS and CDR2 is YDEGEE. Trimming took 4 bases from V and 4 from J, leaving 14 bases between them. CDR3 length equals 14 residues. This CDR3 reads CASSHEEQIYGYTF. DNA for the CDR3: TGTGCCAGCAGCCATGAAGAGCAGATCTATGGCTACACCTTC.

This sequence joins TRBV7-8 and TRBJ2-2, with 9 bases lining up with TRBD2. The J segment lost 5 bases and the V segment lost 6 bases, leaving 7 bases of the junction unmatched. The V gene's germline CDR1 is SGHVS and CDR2 FQNEAQ. The CDR3 extends over 15 amino acids. The CDR3 DNA reads TGTGCCAGCAGGATTGGACTAGCGTATACCGGGGAGCTGTTTTTT. Amino acid sequence: CASRIGLAYTGELFF.

The CDR3 DNA sequence: TGTGCCAGCAGCATTATACCTAAAGAGACCCAGTACTTC. It translates to CASSIIPKETQYF. This chain links TRBV11-3 with TRBJ2-5; D call uncertain. This CDR3 has 13 residues. V lost 5 bases, J lost 3 bases, and 10 bases lay in between. The V gene's germline CDR1 is SGHNT and CDR2 YENEEA.

The V gene is TRBV5-1, the J gene TRBJ2-7; the D is unclear. With 2 bases removed from V and 4 bases from J, the gap between germline ends came to 10 bases. Germline V gene lookup returns CDR1 SGHRS and CDR2 YFSETQ. This CDR3 contains 13 residues. CDR3 sequence reads: CASSFTDGYEQYF. Here the CDR3 DNA reads TGCGCCAGCAGCTTTACCGACGGGTACGAGCAGTACTTC.

The V and J genes are TRBV11-2 and TRBJ2-7, with D perhaps TRBD2 (5 bases). The length of the CDR3 is 15 residues. The germline CDR1 and CDR2 sequences are SGHAT and FQNNGV. The V end lost 2 bases, the J end lost 3 bases, and 14 bases lay between the germline ends. This CDR3 reads CASSLFFGGGYEQYF. CDR3 bases: TGTGCCAGCAGCTTATTTTTTGGCGGAGGCTACGAGCAGTACTTC.

The chain is built from TRBV6-5 and TRBJ2-7; either TRBD1 or TRBD2 may fit D (5 bases each). Germline-derived CDR1 and CDR2 are MNHEY and SVGAGI. Trimming took off 2 bases at V and 2 bases at J, with 13 bases between the two ends. The CDR3 spans 15 residues. CDR3 residues: CASSYLGESTYEQYF. The DNA for the CDR3 is TGTGCCAGCAGTTACCTGGGGGAGTCCACCTACGAGCAGTACTTC.

This rearrangement joins TRBV7-9 to TRBJ2-1; D remains unclear. V shed 1 base and J shed 3 bases, with 7 bases lying between them. CDR1 SEHNR and CDR2 FQNEAQ come from the germline V gene (reference sequence). The CDR3 totals 14 residues. The CDR3 here is CASSLDGFYNEQFF. CDR3 sequence (DNA): TGTGCCAGCAGCTTAGACGGGTTCTACAATGAGCAGTTCTTC.

The CDR3 reads CASSPSGSVDNEQFF. DNA of the CDR3: TGTGCCAGCAGCCCGAGCGGGAGTGTCGACAATGAGCAGTTCTTC. The gene calls are TRBV7-9 and TRBJ2-1, with 8 bases identical to TRBD2. V lost 5 bases, J lost 5 bases, and 8 bases stayed unmatched. There are 15 residues in the CDR3. The germline gives CDR1 SEHNR, CDR2 FQNEAQ (reference sequence).

V and J are TRBV7-9 and TRBJ1-6; weak D call: TRBD1 (6 bases). Trimming removed 5 bases at V and 9 bases at J, with 11 bases between. Germline assignment: CDR1 SEHNR and CDR2 FQNEAQ (reference sequence). CDR3 length: 13 amino acids. Written as DNA, the CDR3 is TGTGCCAGCAGCCCGGGGGGCGGTTCACCCCTCCACTTT. Amino acids: CASSPGGGSPLHF.

The V and J genes are TRBV28 and TRBJ1-5; no clear D gene. With 3 bases removed from V and 0 bases from J, the gap between germline ends came to 9 bases. Germline V lookup: CDR1 MDHEN, CDR2 SYDVKM. This CDR3 is built from 15 residues. The CDR3 reads CASSLPEYSNQPQHF. The CDR3, as DNA: TGTGCCAGCAGTTTGCCGGAGTATAGCAATCAGCCCCAGCATTTT. Full variable domain (outside the CDR3, taken from reference TRBV28 and TRBJ1-5): DVKVTQSSRYLVKRTGEKVFLECVQDMDHENMFWYRQDPGLGLRLIYFSYDVKMKEKGDIPEGYSVSREKKERFSLILESASTNQTSMYLCASSLPEYSNQPQHFGDGTRLSIL.

This rearrangement joins TRBV6-5 to TRBJ1-1; D is uncertain. This CDR3 is 15 amino acids long. Looked up from germline, CDR1 is MNHEY and CDR2 is SVGAGI. Trimming pared 6 bases from V and 4 bases from J, leaving 18 bases between. CDR3 sequence reads: CASRLNVGGRTEAFF. CDR3 DNA sequence: TGTGCCAGCAGATTGAACGTGGGAGGTCGCACTGAAGCTTTCTTT.

This clone was detected only once. V and J are TRBV27 and TRBJ1-4; D gene ambiguous. The CDR3 extends over 14 amino acids. V dropped 8 bases and J dropped 8 bases, with 18 bases sitting between them. Germline CDR1 is MNHEY and CDR2 is SMNVEV (reference sequence). The CDR3 loop is CASGPWGANEKLFF. In DNA form, the CDR3 reads TGTGCCAGCGGTCCCTGGGGTGCCAACGAAAAACTGTTTTTT.

The V call is TRBV10-1, the J call TRBJ2-7; D uncertain. Germline CDR1 is WNHNN and CDR2 is SYGVQD (reference sequence). V lost 0 bases and J 2 bases, leaving 17 bases between the germline ends. This CDR3 has 17 amino acids. The CDR3 nucleotides are TGCGCCAGCAGTGAGTCGAGGCCCGGGCCGAGAGCCTACGAGCAGTACTTC. Its translation: CASSESRPGPRAYEQYF.

The chain combines TRBV7-9 with TRBJ1-2; 7 bases are shared with TRBD1. Trimming took 5 bases from V and 1 from J; bases not matched to a gene: 7. Germline V CDR1 and CDR2: SEHNR, FQNEAQ (reference sequence). The CDR3 length is 15 residues. Written as DNA, the CDR3 is TGTGCCAGCAGCCCAGGCCAGGGGGTTAACTATGGCTACACCTTC. Translation: CASSPGQGVNYGYTF.

This chain uses TRBV10-2 with TRBJ1-2, with D possibly being TRBD1 (5 bases). The germline gives CDR1 WSHSY, CDR2 SAAADI. There are 15 residues in the CDR3. Trimming removed 2 bases from V and 6 bases from J, with 16 bases in between. The CDR3 protein is CASSEGNSGEHGYTF. The CDR3 region has the DNA TGCGCCAGCAGTGAGGGGAACTCGGGGGAGCATGGCTACACCTTC.

This chain connects TRBV10-2 to TRBJ2-7; D possibly uses TRBD1 or TRBD2 (5 bases each). This CDR3 is 15 amino acids long. The germline CDR1 and CDR2 sequences are WSHSY and SAAADI. The V end was cut by 6 bases, the J end by 0 bases, with 15 bases between. The CDR3 here is CASSITGRSSYEQYF. CDR3 coding DNA: TGCGCCAGCAGCATAACGGGACGCAGCTCCTACGAGCAGTACTTC.

The chain employs TRBV19 and TRBJ2-3; 10 bases map to TRBD2. CDR1 and CDR2 (germline): LNHDA, SQIVND (reference sequence). This CDR3 region has 18 residues. V trimming: 4 bases; J trimming: 0 bases; junction bases outside the gene matches: 10. The CDR3 region has the DNA TGTGCCAGTAGTACCCCTGATAGCGGGAGGCCGAGCACAGATACGCAGTATTTT. As protein: CASSTPDSGRPSTDTQYF.

This chain connects TRBV7-2 to TRBJ2-5; D might be TRBD1 (5 bases). The germline V and J ends were trimmed by 4 bases and 5 bases, with 23 bases remaining between them. The CDR3 contains 17 residues. Germline-derived CDR1 and CDR2 are SGHTA and FQGNSA. Here the CDR3 reads CASSSDLGQVKGETQYF. The CDR3 bases are TGTGCCAGCAGCTCCGACCTCGGGCAAGTAAAGGGGGAGACCCAGTACTTC.

The rearrangement uses TRBV9 and TRBJ1-4; the D gene is possibly TRBD1 (6 bases). This CDR3 comprises 15 residues. The V and J ends lost 0 bases and 4 bases respectively, with 10 bases between them. Germline CDR1 and CDR2: SGDLS and YYNGEE. DNA of the CDR3: TGTGCCAGCAGCGTAGGAGGGGGGAATAATGAAAAACTGTTTTTT. Residues: CASSVGGGNNEKLFF.

This rearrangement joins TRBV27 to TRBJ1-5; D is undetermined. Trimming removed 2 bases at V and 1 base at J, with 6 bases between. Germline CDR1 reads MNHEY; CDR2 reads SMNVEV (reference sequence). The CDR3 covers 14 residues. CDR3 region: CASSLKFSNQPQHF. The CDR3, as DNA: TGTGCCAGCAGTTTAAAGTTCAGCAATCAGCCCCAGCATTTT.

The rearrangement uses TRBV4-1 and TRBJ2-2; tentative D call: TRBD1 (6 bases). Per the germline V gene, CDR1 is MGHRA and CDR2 is YSYEKL. V lost 1 base and J lost 7, with 13 bases in between. This CDR3 is built from 15 residues. CDR3 nucleotides: TGCGCCAGCAGCCAAGGTCCGGACAGCGGCGGGGAGCTGTTTTTT. Translated: CASSQGPDSGGELFF.